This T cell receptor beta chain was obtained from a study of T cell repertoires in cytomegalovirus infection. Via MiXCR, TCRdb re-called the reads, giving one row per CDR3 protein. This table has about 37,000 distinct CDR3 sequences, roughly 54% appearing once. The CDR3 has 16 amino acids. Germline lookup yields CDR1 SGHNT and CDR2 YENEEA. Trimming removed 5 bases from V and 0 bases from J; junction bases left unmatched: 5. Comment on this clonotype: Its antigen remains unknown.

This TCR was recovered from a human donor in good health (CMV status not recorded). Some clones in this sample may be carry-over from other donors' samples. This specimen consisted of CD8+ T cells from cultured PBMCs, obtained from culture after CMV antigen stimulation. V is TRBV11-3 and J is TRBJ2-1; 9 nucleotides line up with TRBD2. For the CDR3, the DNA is TGTGCCAGCAGCCGTAATAGCGGGAGCTCCTACAATGAGCAGTTCTTC. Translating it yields CASSRNSGSSYNEQFF.